The rows below give T cell receptor beta chains drawn from one sample of a study of neurological immune-mediated disorders. TCRdb fed the 5' RACE reads into MiXCR, producing one record per CDR3 protein. The sample gives 50,000 to 80,000 distinct CDR3 sequences, 3% to 4% of which show up once; about 3.5% is in the top ten. Input material: PBMCs. These receptors originate from a man in his forties with multiple sclerosis. CDR3s include the opening cysteine and the closing phenylalanine or tryptophan. A D gene is named only where the DNA matches it firmly. Not every row has a clone size; where given, it reads once, few, many or a size class.

>-|TRBV20-1|TRBJ1-3|many
TGCAGTGCTAGGGCGGGGGAAAACATATATTTT
CSARAGENIYF
>TRBD2|TRBV29-1|TRBJ2-3|many
TGCAGCGCACTAGCGGGAGCAGATACGCAGTATTTT
CSALAGADTQYF
>-|TRBV5-1|TRBJ1-2|many
TGCGCCAGCAGCTTGGATGGGACGGCTAACTATGGCTACACCTTC
CASSLDGTANYGYTF
>TRBD1|TRBV19|TRBJ1-4|-
TGTGCCAGTAGACTCGGACAGGGGGCTAATGAAAAACTGTTTTTT
CASRLGQGANEKLFF
>-|TRBV5-1|TRBJ1-3|many
TGCGCCAGCAGCTTGGGCTCGTCGTCTGGAAACACCATATATTTT
CASSLGSSSGNTIYF
>-|TRBV5-1|TRBJ1-1|many
TGCGCCAGCAGCTTGGGGGGAGTACCGAACACTGAAGCTTTCTTT
CASSLGGVPNTEAFF
>-|TRBV3-1|TRBJ1-1|many
TGTGCCAGCAGCCGGCCGTTGGGGCCTAACACTGAAGCTTTCTTT
CASSRPLGPNTEAFF
>TRBD2|TRBV5-1|TRBJ2-7|few
TGCGCCAGCAGCCCTGGGACTAGCGGATACTACGAGCAGTACTTC
CASSPGTSGYYEQYF
>-|TRBV20-1|TRBJ2-4|medium-sized
TGCAGTGCTAGTCTCCGAGGCATTCAGTACTTC
CSASLRGIQYF
>TRBD2|TRBV6-6|TRBJ2-1|many
TGTGCCAGCAGTGCAGAGGGCCTAGCGGGAGGACGTGAGCAGTTCTTC
CASSAEGLAGGREQFF
>-|TRBV6-2/TRBV6-3|TRBJ1-5|-
TGTGCCAGCGGTTTCAATAAGACCCAGAATTTT
CASGFNKTQNF
>TRBD1|TRBV5-1|TRBJ1-4|many
TGCGCCAGCAGCCGAACAGGGGTGGGTGAAAAACTGTTTTTT
CASSRTGVGEKLFF